These T cell receptor beta chains were read from a single sample in a study of blood T cell repertoires in COVID-19. The repertoire was sequenced with immunoSEQ multiplex PCR; TCRdb's copy has only in-frame clones and lacks some. Among roughly 260,000 clones listed, around 87% were seen once. Sequencing was done on a sample of peripheral blood. These receptor sequences come from a woman between 45 and 60 years old with acute or convalescent COVID-19. The CDR3 runs from the conserved cysteine through the conserved F or W. Each record gives: clone size, V gene, D gene, J gene, CDR3 DNA, CDR3 protein. A D gene is named only where the DNA matches it firmly. Clone size is shown for a subset of rows, as once, few, many or a class of expanded clone.

clone size: NA
V gene: TRBV28
D gene: NA
J gene: TRBJ1-3
CDR3 DNA: TGTGCCAGCAGTTTGTGGGGGGGGCGAAACACCATATATTTT
CDR3 protein: CASSLWGGRNTIYF

clone size: NA
V gene: TRBV7-2
D gene: NA
J gene: TRBJ1-3
CDR3 DNA: TGTGCCAGCAGCTTAGTTTCCAGCTCTGGAAACACCATATATTTT
CDR3 protein: CASSLVSSSGNTIYF

clone size: NA
V gene: TRBV7-9
D gene: NA
J gene: TRBJ2-3
CDR3 DNA: TGTGCCAGCAGCTTTGGGAATTGGCGGGATGCATCGACAGATACGCAGTATTTT
CDR3 protein: CASSFGNWRDASTDTQYF

clone size: NA
V gene: TRBV7-8
D gene: NA
J gene: TRBJ1-2
CDR3 DNA: TGTGCCAGCAGCATCAACAACAGAGTCGGCTACACCTTC
CDR3 protein: CASSINNRVGYTF

clone size: once
V gene: TRBV4-3
D gene: TRBD1
J gene: TRBJ1-2
CDR3 DNA: TGCGCCAGCAGCCAAGGGACAGGGTCCCCCTATGGCTACACCTTC
CDR3 protein: CASSQGTGSPYGYTF

clone size: NA
V gene: TRBV7-8
D gene: NA
J gene: TRBJ2-7
CDR3 DNA: TGTGCCAGCAGCCTAGACAGAGCCTACGAGCAGTACTTC
CDR3 protein: CASSLDRAYEQYF

clone size: once
V gene: TRBV7-3
D gene: NA
J gene: TRBJ1-1
CDR3 DNA: TGTGCCAGCAGTTCGGGACACTTGAACACTGAAGCTTTCTTT
CDR3 protein: CASSSGHLNTEAFF

clone size: NA
V gene: TRBV24-1
D gene: TRBD1
J gene: TRBJ1-2
CDR3 DNA: TGTGCCACCAGTGACGAGGACAGGGGCCAACACTATGGCTACACCTTC
CDR3 protein: CATSDEDRGQHYGYTF

clone size: NA
V gene: TRBV27
D gene: NA
J gene: TRBJ1-2
CDR3 DNA: TGTGCCAGCATGGCAGGGGCGGACTATGGCTACACCTTC
CDR3 protein: CASMAGADYGYTF

clone size: NA
V gene: TRBV27
D gene: TRBD1
J gene: TRBJ1-2
CDR3 DNA: TGTGCCAGCAGTTTACGCGCCGACAGGGGGCATGATGGCTACACCTTC
CDR3 protein: CASSLRADRGHDGYTF

clone size: NA
V gene: TRBV28
D gene: NA
J gene: TRBJ2-7
CDR3 DNA: TGTGCCAGCAGTTTACGCGGAGGCGCCTACGAGCAGTACTTC
CDR3 protein: CASSLRGGAYEQYF

clone size: NA
V gene: TRBV18
D gene: NA
J gene: TRBJ2-5
CDR3 DNA: TGTGCCAGCTCACCACCAAGCGGGTCGGAGACCCAGTACTTC
CDR3 protein: CASSPPSGSETQYF

clone size: NA
V gene: TRBV3-1/TRBV3-2
D gene: TRBD2
J gene: TRBJ2-1
CDR3 DNA: TGTGCCAGCAGCCAAGGCCCTCTAGCGGGTACCTACAATGAGCAGTTCTTC
CDR3 protein: CASSQGPLAGTYNEQFF

clone size: NA
V gene: TRBV13
D gene: NA
J gene: TRBJ1-6
CDR3 DNA: TGTGCCAGCAGCCGAGGACGGGGTGGACGAGAAGTTAATAATTCACCCCTCCACTTT
CDR3 protein: CASSRGRGGREVNNSPLHF

clone size: NA
V gene: TRBV5-5
D gene: TRBD2
J gene: TRBJ2-1
CDR3 DNA: TGTGCCAGCAGCCCGCTGACTAGCGGGAGGGAGCAGTTCTTC
CDR3 protein: CASSPLTSGREQFF

clone size: NA
V gene: TRBV5-1
D gene: NA
J gene: TRBJ2-3
CDR3 DNA: TGCGCCAGCAGCTTGGGACACACTAGCACAGATACGCAGTATTTT
CDR3 protein: CASSLGHTSTDTQYF

clone size: NA
V gene: TRBV27
D gene: NA
J gene: TRBJ1-1
CDR3 DNA: TGTGCCAGCAGCCACCTCGGAGGGGTAGAAACTTTCTTT
CDR3 protein: CASSHLGGVETFF

clone size: NA
V gene: TRBV10-3
D gene: TRBD1
J gene: TRBJ2-2
CDR3 DNA: TGTGCCACCCGCGGGTTCGACAGGGGGGGCACCGGGGAGCTGTTTTTT
CDR3 protein: CATRGFDRGGTGELFF

clone size: NA
V gene: TRBV4-2
D gene: NA
J gene: TRBJ2-7
CDR3 DNA: TGTGCCAGCAGCCCTTTAACCGGGTCGAGCTCCTACGAGCAGTACTTC
CDR3 protein: CASSPLTGSSSYEQYF

clone size: once
V gene: TRBV3-1/TRBV3-2
D gene: TRBD1
J gene: TRBJ2-5
CDR3 DNA: TGTGCCAGCAGCCCCGGACAGGGGGAGACCCAGTACTTC
CDR3 protein: CASSPGQGETQYF

clone size: once
V gene: TRBV7-3
D gene: TRBD2
J gene: TRBJ2-1
CDR3 DNA: TGTGCCAGCAGCGCCCCGACTAGCGGGAGGGCCTACCTCAATGAGCAGTTCTTC
CDR3 protein: CASSAPTSGRAYLNEQFF

clone size: NA
V gene: TRBV6-5
D gene: TRBD1
J gene: TRBJ2-3
CDR3 DNA: TGTGCCAGCAGTTTCGACAGGGGGACGCAGTATTTT
CDR3 protein: CASSFDRGTQYF

clone size: NA
V gene: TRBV30
D gene: NA
J gene: TRBJ2-7
CDR3 DNA: TGTGCCTGGAGCCCTAGAGGGATTGAGTACGAGCAGTACTTC
CDR3 protein: CAWSPRGIEYEQYF

clone size: NA
V gene: TRBV9
D gene: NA
J gene: TRBJ2-2
CDR3 DNA: TGTGCCAGCAGCGTAGCCGGGAGAGGTACCGGGGAGCTGTTTTTT
CDR3 protein: CASSVAGRGTGELFF

clone size: NA
V gene: TRBV4-1
D gene: TRBD1
J gene: TRBJ1-2
CDR3 DNA: TGCGCCAGCAGCCAACCCACAGGGGGCATCTATGGCTACACCTTC
CDR3 protein: CASSQPTGGIYGYTF

clone size: NA
V gene: TRBV27
D gene: NA
J gene: TRBJ2-3
CDR3 DNA: TGTGCCAGCAGTTTAGCCCCGTGGAGGAGCACAGATACGCAGTATTTT
CDR3 protein: CASSLAPWRSTDTQYF

clone size: NA
V gene: TRBV28
D gene: NA
J gene: TRBJ2-3
CDR3 DNA: TGTGCCAGCAGTTTGAGCGGTAGCACAGATACGCAGTATTTT
CDR3 protein: CASSLSGSTDTQYF

clone size: NA
V gene: TRBV18
D gene: NA
J gene: TRBJ2-1
CDR3 DNA: TGTGCCAGCTCACCAGTACGGGAGTTATTCGATGAGCAGTTCTTC
CDR3 protein: CASSPVRELFDEQFF

clone size: few
V gene: TRBV10-3
D gene: NA
J gene: TRBJ1-1
CDR3 DNA: TGTGCCATCAGTGAAATCGAGGGCACTGAAGCTTTCTTT
CDR3 protein: CAISEIEGTEAFF

clone size: NA
V gene: TRBV19
D gene: NA
J gene: TRBJ1-2
CDR3 DNA: TGTGCCAGTAGGATGCGGGGCGAGTTTGTTTATGGCTACACCTTC
CDR3 protein: CASRMRGEFVYGYTF

clone size: once
V gene: TRBV10-3
D gene: TRBD1
J gene: TRBJ1-1
CDR3 DNA: TGTGCCATCAGGGAGACAAGACAGGGTAAAACTGAAGCTTTCTTT
CDR3 protein: CAIRETRQGKTEAFF

clone size: NA
V gene: TRBV7-2
D gene: TRBD1
J gene: TRBJ2-7
CDR3 DNA: TGTGCCAGCAGCTTAGGGACAGGGAAAGGGTACGAGCAGTACTTC
CDR3 protein: CASSLGTGKGYEQYF

clone size: NA
V gene: TRBV3-1/TRBV3-2
D gene: TRBD2
J gene: TRBJ2-1
CDR3 DNA: TGTGCCAGCAGCGTGGTGGCGGGAGGCGACAATGAGCAGTTCTTC
CDR3 protein: CASSVVAGGDNEQFF

clone size: NA
V gene: TRBV5-1
D gene: TRBD2
J gene: TRBJ2-1
CDR3 DNA: TGCGCCAGCAGCTTGACCGGGACTAGCGGGAGGCGGTCCTACAATGAGCAGTTCTTC
CDR3 protein: CASSLTGTSGRRSYNEQFF

clone size: NA
V gene: TRBV2
D gene: NA
J gene: TRBJ1-4
CDR3 DNA: TGTGCCAGCAGCCGTAATGAAAAACTGTTTTTT
CDR3 protein: CASSRNEKLFF

clone size: NA
V gene: TRBV29-1
D gene: TRBD2
J gene: TRBJ2-1
CDR3 DNA: TGCAGCGTTGAATGGCGGGAGTTCTACAATGAGCAGTTCTTC
CDR3 protein: CSVEWREFYNEQFF

clone size: NA
V gene: TRBV11-2
D gene: TRBD2
J gene: TRBJ2-1
CDR3 DNA: TGTGCCAGCAGCTCCCGTGGACTAGCCCCTACCTTGAATGAGCAGTTCTTC
CDR3 protein: CASSSRGLAPTLNEQFF

clone size: NA
V gene: TRBV6-1
D gene: TRBD1
J gene: TRBJ1-2
CDR3 DNA: TGTGCCAGCAGAGAAGACAGGGGATCCTATGGCTACACCTTC
CDR3 protein: CASREDRGSYGYTF